The rows below give T cell receptor beta chains drawn from one sample of a study of identical twins. A single record per CDR3 protein comes from TCRdb applying MiXCR to the 5' RACE reads. The table shows 1.5 million to 2 million distinct CDR3 sequences, with about 32% occurring only once. Input material: cord blood. The receptors were sampled from a newborn girl in good health. CDR3s include the opening cysteine and the closing phenylalanine or tryptophan. A D gene is named only where the DNA matches it firmly. Clone sizes are given selectively: once, few, many, or a class where the clone is expanded.

v_call	d_call	j_call	clone_size	cdr3_nt	cdr3_aa
TRBV3-1	-	TRBJ2-7	few	TGTGCCAGCAGCCAAGCAAGAGTCTCCTACGAGCAGTACTTC	CASSQARVSYEQYF
TRBV15	-	TRBJ2-1	few	TGTGCCACCAGCAGTCGGTACGGTTACAATGAGCAGTTCTTC	CATSSRYGYNEQFF
TRBV20-1	-	TRBJ2-7	-	TGCAGTGCTCCGCTAGCCCCCTACGAGCAGTACTTC	CSAPLAPYEQYF
TRBV20-1	-	TRBJ1-5	-	TGCAGTGCTAGACGGATTACTAGCAATCAGCCCCAGCATTTT	CSARRITSNQPQHF
TRBV28	-	TRBJ2-5	-	TGTGCCAGCAGTTTATTGAGGCGGGGTGAGACCCAGTACTTC	CASSLLRRGETQYF
TRBV20-1	TRBD2	TRBJ2-1	-	TGCAGTGCGACCCCCCCTTTGCTAGCGGGGATATACAATGAGCGGTTCTTC	CSATPPLLAGIYNERFF
TRBV20-1	-	TRBJ2-4	-	TGCAGTGGTGGTTACACTTTTGCCAAAAACATTCAGTACTTC	CSGGYTFAKNIQYF
TRBV29-1	-	TRBJ1-4	-	TGCAGCGTTGAAACGGGAAATGAAAAACTGTTTTTT	CSVETGNEKLFF
TRBV7-8	TRBD1	TRBJ2-7	-	TGTGCCAGCAGCACTTATTCAGGGGGCGAGCAGTACTTC	CASSTYSGGEQYF
TRBV20-1	-	TRBJ1-4	-	TGCAGTGCTAGAGATACAGGGTCAAATGAAAAACTGTTTTTT	CSARDTGSNEKLFF
TRBV7-2	-	TRBJ1-1	-	TGTGCCAGCAGCTTGGACCCCACTGAAGCTTTCTTT	CASSLDPTEAFF
TRBV27	TRBD1	TRBJ2-7	many	TGTGCCAGCAGTTTTTGGACAGGGCCTTACGAGCAGTACTTC	CASSFWTGPYEQYF
TRBV18	-	TRBJ2-5	-	TGTGCCAGCTCACCAGTTTGGGGGCCACAAGAGACCCAGTACTTC	CASSPVWGPQETQYF
TRBV28	-	TRBJ2-1	-	TGTGCCAGCAGTCTGCGGGACACGTCCTACAATGAGCAGTTCTTC	CASSLRDTSYNEQFF
TRBV7-6	-	TRBJ2-2	-	TGTGCCAGCAGCTTAGACAGCAGCACCGGGGAGCTGTTTTTT	CASSLDSSTGELFF
TRBV6-1	-	TRBJ1-5	-	TGTGCCAACAGTGTCCCTGGGGGGCGGGTTCAGCCCCAGCATTTT	CANSVPGGRVQPQHF
TRBV12-3/TRBV12-4	-	TRBJ1-5	-	TGTGCCAGCAGTTTGCAGGGAAAACAGCCCCAGCATTTT	CASSLQGKQPQHF
TRBV7-2	-	TRBJ2-1	few	TGTGCCAGCAGCCCGAAGCGGGCGGCCTACAATGAGCAGTTCTTC	CASSPKRAAYNEQFF
TRBV12-3/TRBV12-4	TRBD1	TRBJ2-3	-	TGTGCCAGCAGTTCCCCGACAGGGGTAGGCACAGATACGCAGTATTTT	CASSSPTGVGTDTQYF
TRBV28	-	TRBJ2-3	few	TGTGCCAGCAGTTTCTTGGGGGTTACCGGCCCCACAGATACGCAGTATTTT	CASSFLGVTGPTDTQYF
TRBV20-1	TRBD1	TRBJ2-1	few	TGCAGTGCCCATAAACCCCGCCAGGGGGTTCACAATGAGCAGTTCTTC	CSAHKPRQGVHNEQFF
TRBV4-1	-	TRBJ2-1	-	TGCGCCAGCCGGCCAGCAGGGCGGGATGAGCAGTTCTTC	CASRPAGRDEQFF
TRBV20-1	-	TRBJ2-1	-	TGCAGTGCTAGTACTAGGACGCAGCAGTTCTTC	CSASTRTQQFF
TRBV2	-	TRBJ1-5	-	TGTGCCAGCAGGATCAGGGATTTGGGCAATCAGCCCCAGCATTTT	CASRIRDLGNQPQHF
TRBV6-1	TRBD1	TRBJ1-5	-	TGTGCCAGCAGGTCGACAGGGAGTAACAGCAATCAGCCCCAGCATTTT	CASRSTGSNSNQPQHF
TRBV27	TRBD2	TRBJ2-1	-	TGTGCCAGCAGTTTACTCCTAGCGGGAAGTAATGAGCAGTTCTTC	CASSLLLAGSNEQFF
TRBV3-1	TRBD1	TRBJ2-1	-	TGTGCCAGCAGCCTCCCCGGGACAGGGCTAAATGAGCAGTTCTTC	CASSLPGTGLNEQFF
TRBV20-1	-	TRBJ2-7	many	TGCAGTGCTAGATCACCCAGGCGCGAGCAGTACTTC	CSARSPRREQYF
TRBV20-1	-	TRBJ2-5	-	TGCAGTGCTATTAAGGATCTAGCCGTAGTGGTTGCATCAGAGACCCAGTACTTC	CSAIKDLAVVVASETQYF
TRBV28	TRBD2	TRBJ2-1	few	TGTGCCAGCAGTTTATGGGGACTAGCGGGAGGAAAGCAGTTCTTC	CASSLWGLAGGKQFF
TRBV3-1	TRBD2	TRBJ2-7	-	TGTGCCAGCAGCTCTTCTAAGCGGGGGGCCGCCTACGAGCAGTACTTC	CASSSSKRGAAYEQYF
TRBV7-9	TRBD1	TRBJ2-5	many	TGTGCCAGCAGCTTTACAGGGGTAGAGACCCAGTACTTC	CASSFTGVETQYF
TRBV10-3	-	TRBJ2-3	few	TGTGCCATCAGTGCGGGAGTAAATACAGATACGCAGTATTTT	CAISAGVNTDTQYF
TRBV6-2/TRBV6-3	TRBD1	TRBJ2-6	few	TGTGCCAGCAGGCGACCGGGACAGGGTTCGTTTGGGGCCAACGTCCTGACTTTC	CASRRPGQGSFGANVLTF
TRBV19	TRBD2	TRBJ2-7	-	TGTGCCAGTAGTGCCTTGACTAGCGGGGATTCCTACGAGCAGTACTTC	CASSALTSGDSYEQYF
TRBV10-3	TRBD1	TRBJ1-6	few	TGTGCCATCAGTGCAACCGGGACAGTAATAAATTCACCCCTCCACTTT	CAISATGTVINSPLHF
TRBV7-9	TRBD1	TRBJ1-1	few	TGTGCCAGCAGCTTACCGTCGGACAGGGATGGTCGAACTGAAGCTTTCTTT	CASSLPSDRDGRTEAFF
TRBV7-2	-	TRBJ2-5	-	TGTGCCAGCAGCCCCAGGGTTAGAGAGACCCAGTACTTC	CASSPRVRETQYF
TRBV20-1	-	TRBJ1-5	-	TGCAGTGCTAGAGATTCCCGTTATAGCAATCAGCCCCAGCATTTT	CSARDSRYSNQPQHF
TRBV20-1	TRBD1	TRBJ2-1	-	TGCAGTGCTTGGACAGGGGGCTTGGGGTACAATGAGCAGTTCTTC	CSAWTGGLGYNEQFF
TRBV12-3/TRBV12-4	-	TRBJ1-2	-	TGTGCCGGCCGCGCGCAGGGGATCTATGGCTACACCTTC	CAGRAQGIYGYTF
TRBV10-3	-	TRBJ2-7	-	TGTGCCATCCGCAGCGGCGAATACAATGAGCAGTACTTC	CAIRSGEYNEQYF
TRBV10-3	TRBD1	TRBJ1-1	once	TGTGCCATCAGTGAAAGGACAGGGGGCTCTTTCTTT	CAISERTGGSFF
TRBV20-1	-	TRBJ1-4	-	TGCAGTGCTAGGGACCCCCGGACCACACGAAAGGAAAAACTGTTTTTT	CSARDPRTTRKEKLFF
TRBV12-3/TRBV12-4	TRBD1	TRBJ2-7	few	TGTGCCAGCAGTTTTTCCGCGTCGGGACAGTCCTACGAGCAGTACTTC	CASSFSASGQSYEQYF